This TCR beta chain was recovered during a study of cytomegalovirus exposure and HLA in healthy donors. Germline CDR1 is GTSNPN and CDR2 is SVGIG (reference sequence). V was clipped by 2 bases and J by 2 bases, with 9 bases between them. The CDR3 covers 13 residues. PCR was performed using 60 Vbeta and 13 Jbeta primers. The table came from immunoSEQ multiplex PCR; TCRdb's copy has only in-frame clones and leaves some out. The top ten hold about 0.4% of the sample, which has 170,000 or so clones, approximately 88% seen once. Study-wide results and caveats: TRBV6-2, TRBV6-3 and some other V segments were unresolvable in 87-base-pair reads. When analyzed later, a missense DCLRE1C variant was found to be linked to TCR beta V- and J-gene trimming.

Donors in the study were healthy people who gave bone marrow. As concerns this clone: What it binds is not known.

The specimen sequenced was PBMCs. The chain combines TRBV30 with TRBJ2-5, with D tentatively TRBD2 (6 bases). This clonotype was sampled from a boy aged 2 to 10 in good health and CMV-seronegative. The CDR3 reads CAWSRDSQETQYF. For the CDR3, the DNA is TGTGCCTGGAGTCGGGACTCTCAAGAGACCCAGTACTTC.